Many counts were recorded for the clone carrying this TCR beta chain. No antigen is known for it. Unmatched junction bases numbered 3, after V lost 6 bases and J lost 10 bases. Per the germline V gene, CDR1 is ENHRY and CDR2 is SYGVKD. CDR3 length equals 12 residues. The record originates from a study of response to subunit inactivated influenza vaccine. Study-level results: It was suggested by the authors that few new T cells are recruited by each seasonal influenza vaccination.

From the RT-PCR reads, TCRdb called clonotypes with MiXCR, one entry per CDR3 protein. The table includes about 520,000 distinct CDR3 sequences, 7.2% detected once. This material consisted of PBMCs from blood, taken less than 30 months after vaccination. The sequence came from a man aged 50-75 years who received an inactivated influenza vaccine. The chain combines TRBV10-3 with TRBJ2-1; 10 positions agree with TRBD2. CDR3 sequence (DNA): TGTGCCATCAGCCTAGCGGGAGTCGAGCAGTTCTTC. Its protein is CAISLAGVEQFF.